This T cell receptor beta chain is drawn from a study of cytomegalovirus exposure and HLA in healthy donors. Overall study context: In a previous analysis, 100 million to 140 million unique TCR beta sequences were found from 150 million to 200 million T cells. When 300 to 500 donors were genotyped, around 77% of them were found to fall in the Caucasian-associated ancestry cluster.

As to this clone: What it recognizes is unknown.

13 Jbeta primers and 60 Vbeta primers were used for the PCR. Profiled with immunoSEQ multiplex PCR; TCRdb holds only in-frame clones, not every one. The table records 70,000 or so clones, 74% of them present only once. J was trimmed by 3 bases and V by 3 bases; bases with no gene match: 11. This CDR3 has 17 residues. Germline CDR1 is LGHNT and CDR2 is FRNRAP. Study-wide results and limits: Immune exposure information available was restricted to CMV serostatus.

J is TRBJ2-3 and V is TRBV12-5, with 8 bases aligning to TRBD2. The source of this sequence is a woman aged 55 to 70 in good health and CMV-seropositive. Source material: PBMCs. The CDR3 DNA sequence: TGTGCTAGTGGTTTCCCCTTACTAGCGGTAGGTACAGATACGCAGTATTTT. It codes for CASGFPLLAVGTDTQYF.